Listed below are T cell receptor beta chains from one sample, sequenced in a study of sequential checkpoint blockade in melanoma. Sequenced by immunoSEQ multiplex PCR; TCRdb stores in-frame clones only, minus some. The sample records 3,000 to 3,500 clones, roughly 18% being singletons. The sequencing used tumor tissue (inferred from file names), collected from a patient given nivolumab and ipilimumab in sequence. All receptors derive from a human donor with melanoma. CDR3s include the opening cysteine and the closing phenylalanine or tryptophan. D genes are given only for firm matches. Clone size appears in some rows only: once, few, many, or a class for an expanded clone.

v_gene	d_gene	abundance	j_gene	CDR3nt	CDR3aa
TRBV11-3	.	many	TRBJ2-7	TGTGCCAGCAGCCCTGGACAGAAAAGGTACGAGCAGTACTTC	CASSPGQKRYEQYF
TRBV7-2	.	many	TRBJ1-1	TGTGCCAGCAGGCAAACAAAGAACACTGAAGCTTTCTTT	CASRQTKNTEAFF
TRBV11-3	TRBD2	many	TRBJ2-5	TGTGCCAGCAGCTTATTTCTAGCGGAAGAGACCCAGTACTTC	CASSLFLAEETQYF
TRBV6-8	.	large	TRBJ2-1	TGTGCCAGCAGTGACTCGACCCCCAATGAGCAGTTCTTC	CASSDSTPNEQFF
TRBV28	.	.	TRBJ2-1	TGTGCCAGCAGTTTAGCGGCCTTTATCTACAATGAGCAGTTCTTC	CASSLAAFIYNEQFF
TRBV11-3	TRBD2	many	TRBJ2-7	TGTGCCAGCAGCCCGACGGGGGGGTTCTACGAGCAGTACTTC	CASSPTGGFYEQYF
TRBV11-3	TRBD1	many	TRBJ2-5	TGTGCCAGCAGCAACCGACAGGGGGCATTGGAGACCCAGTACTTC	CASSNRQGALETQYF
TRBV9	.	few	TRBJ2-3	TGTGCCAGCAGCGCGGAACAGCGCACAGATACGCAGTATTTT	CASSAEQRTDTQYF
TRBV5-1	TRBD1	.	TRBJ2-1	TGCGCCAGCAGGTTCGGGACAGCTAACAATGAGCAGTTCTTC	CASRFGTANNEQFF
TRBV4-1	TRBD1	few	TRBJ2-2	TGCGCCAGCAGCCCCCGGGACAGGGCAAGGCCGAACACCGGGGAGCTGTTTTTT	CASSPRDRARPNTGELFF
TRBV30	TRBD1	.	TRBJ1-1	TGTGCCTCGGACAGGAGTAACACTGAAGCTTTCTTT	CASDRSNTEAFF
TRBV6-8	.	.	TRBJ2-1	TGTGCCAGCAGTTACCTACTACGTCCGAGCGTCAATGAGCAGTTCTTC	CASSYLLRPSVNEQFF
TRBV5-1	.	.	TRBJ1-6	TGCGCCAGCAGCTTTACAGGGAGCAATTCACCCCTCCACTTT	CASSFTGSNSPLHF
TRBV11-3	.	many	TRBJ1-1	TGTGCCAGCAGCTACCCCAGGGGTTCATCGATGAACACTGAAGCTTTCTTT	CASSYPRGSSMNTEAFF
TRBV11-3	.	few	TRBJ2-1	TGTGCCAGCAGCCCCCCGTACCGCGTGGGCAATGAGCAGTTCTTC	CASSPPYRVGNEQFF
TRBV19	.	.	TRBJ1-6	TGTGCCAGTAGCCTAGGACCCCTTGATTCACCCCTCCACTTT	CASSLGPLDSPLHF
TRBV11-3	TRBD1	medium-sized	TRBJ1-3	TGTGCCAGCAGACAAGACCAGGGGGCCGGAAACACCATATATTTT	CASRQDQGAGNTIYF
TRBV29-1	TRBD2	few	TRBJ2-7	TGCAGCGTGGGGACTAGCGGGGGGTCCTTATCACCGTACGAGCAGTACTTC	CSVGTSGGSLSPYEQYF
TRBV30	.	.	TRBJ1-1	TGTGCCTGGAGTGTACGGGGGAACACTGAAGCTTTCTTT	CAWSVRGNTEAFF
TRBV25-1	.	.	TRBJ2-7	TGTGCCAGCACCCAAAAGAGCTCCTACGAGCAGTACTTC	CASTQKSSYEQYF
TRBV5-1	TRBD1	few	TRBJ2-7	TGCGCCAGCAGCTTGGCCGGGACAGACTACGAGCAGTACTTC	CASSLAGTDYEQYF
TRBV6-8	TRBD2	many	TRBJ2-7	TGTGCCAGCAGCCGGGATCTAGCGGGCTCCTACGAGCAGTACTTC	CASSRDLAGSYEQYF
TRBV9	TRBD2	medium-sized	TRBJ2-7	TGTGCCAGCTCCCCGACTAGCGGGGGCTCCTACGAGCAGTACTTC	CASSPTSGGSYEQYF
TRBV11-3	TRBD1	many	TRBJ2-5	TGTGCCAGCAGCTTAAGACAGGGTATTCAAGAGACCCAGTACTTC	CASSLRQGIQETQYF
TRBV6-8	.	medium-sized	TRBJ2-3	TGTGCCATAGGACAGAGCACAGATACGCAGTATTTT	CAIGQSTDTQYF
TRBV23-1	.	large	TRBJ2-7	TGCGCCAGCAGCTCCTACAGGATCCACGAGCAGTACTTC	CASSSYRIHEQYF
TRBV6-8	.	.	TRBJ1-3	TGTGCCAGCAGTTACGGACAGCTCTCTGGAAACACCATATATTTT	CASSYGQLSGNTIYF
TRBV6-8	.	.	TRBJ2-7	TGTGCCAGCAGTTATCAAACCAGGGTTAGCGAGCAGTACTTC	CASSYQTRVSEQYF
TRBV5-1	.	.	TRBJ2-2	TGCGCCAGCAGCACCGGTCCCGCGGGCACCGGGGAGCTGTTTTTT	CASSTGPAGTGELFF
TRBV6-8	.	medium-sized	TRBJ1-1	TGTGCCAGCAGTACCTGGACAGAGAACACTGAAGCTTTCTTT	CASSTWTENTEAFF
TRBV6-8	.	many	TRBJ2-5	TGTGCCAGCACCGAATCCCTATCTGAAGAAGAGACCCAGTACTTC	CASTESLSEEETQYF
TRBV30	.	medium-sized	TRBJ2-3	TGTGCCTGGAGCCCCCGACCGACAGGTTCAGATACGCAGTATTTT	CAWSPRPTGSDTQYF
TRBV28	.	.	TRBJ2-7	TGTGCCAGCACCTTTACCCTTGCCGCCTACGAGCAGTACTTC	CASTFTLAAYEQYF
TRBV11-3	.	.	TRBJ2-2	TGTGCCAGCAGCTTAATTGTAGCTATTAACACCGGGGAGCTGTTTTTT	CASSLIVAINTGELFF
TRBV11-3	.	medium-sized	TRBJ2-7	TGTGCCAGCAGCTTAGTCTTTATGACAGGTAAAACCTACGAGCAGTACTTC	CASSLVFMTGKTYEQYF
TRBV11-3	TRBD2	many	TRBJ2-3	TGTGCCAGCGAAGTACGAGGGGAGGGGTATACGCAGTATTTT	CASEVRGEGYTQYF
TRBV6-8	TRBD2	.	TRBJ2-3	TGTGCCAGCACCGTCAGCGGGGCAGATACGCAGTATTTT	CASTVSGADTQYF
TRBV6-8	.	.	TRBJ1-2	TGTGCCAGCAGAAACCTAGCTAACTATGGCTACACCTTC	CASRNLANYGYTF
TRBV19	.	few	TRBJ2-5	TGTGCCAGTAGCAGGTGGGAAGAGACCCAGTACTTC	CASSRWEETQYF
TRBV9	TRBD1	many	TRBJ1-2	TGTGCCAGCAGCCCCACAGGGGGACAGGCGGGCTATGGCTACACCTTC	CASSPTGGQAGYGYTF
TRBV23-1	.	.	TRBJ2-1	TGCGCCAGCAGCCAAGGCAAGTACAATGAGCAGTTCTTC	CASSQGKYNEQFF
TRBV18	TRBD1	.	TRBJ2-3	TGTGCCAGCTCACTGGACAGGGTAGGAGGGCAGTATTTT	CASSLDRVGGQYF
TRBV11-3	.	many	TRBJ1-4	TGTGCCAGCAGCTTTTCGCGCGGGCTCGTTGGGGGGCAGGGTAATGAAAAACTGTTTTTT	CASSFSRGLVGGQGNEKLFF
TRBV28	TRBD2	once	TRBJ2-7	TGTGCCAGCAGTTTCCGGACTAGCGGAAGCGCTTTGGAGCAGTACTTC	CASSFRTSGSALEQYF
TRBV19	TRBD1	.	TRBJ2-1	TGTGCCAGTAGTATCTATACCGGGACAGGGGGTGGATACAATGAGCAGTTCTTC	CASSIYTGTGGGYNEQFF
TRBV19	.	.	TRBJ2-2	TGTGCCAGTAGTAAAGAAGGCGGGGAGCTGTTTTTT	CASSKEGGELFF
TRBV15	.	few	TRBJ1-1	TGTGCCACCAGCAGGGATTTTGGGGGCACTGAAGCTTTCTTT	CATSRDFGGTEAFF
TRBV10-2	.	medium-sized	TRBJ1-4	TGCGCCAGCAGAGACGGGATATGCCTAATGAAGGGGCTGTTTTTT	CASRDGICLMKGLFF
TRBV5-1	.	.	TRBJ1-2	TGCGCCAGCAGCTTGGAATGGGGCGACCTGAGCTACACCTTC	CASSLEWGDLSYTF
TRBV5-1	TRBD1	.	TRBJ1-3	TGCGCCAGCAGCCCAGCGACAGGGGGCTCTGGAAACACCATATATTTT	CASSPATGGSGNTIYF
TRBV11-3	TRBD2	many	TRBJ2-1	TGTGCCAGCAGCTTACTAGCGGGAGGCCAGGGTGAGTTCTTC	CASSLLAGGQGEFF
TRBV19	.	.	TRBJ1-4	TGTGCCAGTAGTATTCTCCCGGAAAAACTGTTTTTT	CASSILPEKLFF
TRBV21-1	.	few	TRBJ2-7	TGTGCCAGCAGCGTAGACGTGGGGGCGTCCTACGAGCAGTACTTC	CASSVDVGASYEQYF
TRBV11-3	.	medium-sized	TRBJ1-4	TGTGCCAGCAGCGCAAAGGTCCGGAATGAAAAACTGTTTTTT	CASSAKVRNEKLFF
TRBV6-8	.	few	TRBJ2-7	TGTGCCAGCAGCTGGACAGAGTCGTACGAGCAGTACTTC	CASSWTESYEQYF
TRBV19	TRBD2	.	TRBJ2-7	TGTGCCAGTAGTCCGGGACTAGTGGGCGAGCAGTACTTC	CASSPGLVGEQYF